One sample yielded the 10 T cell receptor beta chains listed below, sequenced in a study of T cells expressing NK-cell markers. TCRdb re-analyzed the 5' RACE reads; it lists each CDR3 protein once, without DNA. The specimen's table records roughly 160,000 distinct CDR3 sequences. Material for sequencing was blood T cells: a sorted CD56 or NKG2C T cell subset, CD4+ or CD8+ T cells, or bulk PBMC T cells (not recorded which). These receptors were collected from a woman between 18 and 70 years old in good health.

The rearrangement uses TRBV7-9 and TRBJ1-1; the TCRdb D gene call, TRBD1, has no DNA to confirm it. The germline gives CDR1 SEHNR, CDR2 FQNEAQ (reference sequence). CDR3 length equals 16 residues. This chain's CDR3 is CASSLDRGLVSTEAFF.

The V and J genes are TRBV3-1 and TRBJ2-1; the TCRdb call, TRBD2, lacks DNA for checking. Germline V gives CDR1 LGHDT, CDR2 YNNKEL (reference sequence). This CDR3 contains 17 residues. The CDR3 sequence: CASSQVVGSGAYNEQFF.

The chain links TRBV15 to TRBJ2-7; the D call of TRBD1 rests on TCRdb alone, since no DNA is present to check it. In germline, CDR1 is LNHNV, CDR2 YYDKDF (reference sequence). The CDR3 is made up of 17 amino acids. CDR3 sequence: CATSREYTGRGSYEQYF.

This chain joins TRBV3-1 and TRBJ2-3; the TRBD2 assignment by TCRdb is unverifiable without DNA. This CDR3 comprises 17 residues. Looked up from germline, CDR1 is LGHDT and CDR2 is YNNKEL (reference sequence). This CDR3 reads CASSLLGGRGLTDTQYF.

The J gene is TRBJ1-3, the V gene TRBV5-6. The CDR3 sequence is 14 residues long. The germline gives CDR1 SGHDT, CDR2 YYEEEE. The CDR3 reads CASSFGLSGNTIYF. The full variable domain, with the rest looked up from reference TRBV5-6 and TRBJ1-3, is DAGVTQSPTHLIKTRGQQVTLRCSPKSGHDTVSWYQQALGQGPQFIFQYYEEEERQRGNFPDRFSGHQFPNYSSELNVNALLLGDSALYLCASSFGLSGNTIYFGEGSWLTVV.

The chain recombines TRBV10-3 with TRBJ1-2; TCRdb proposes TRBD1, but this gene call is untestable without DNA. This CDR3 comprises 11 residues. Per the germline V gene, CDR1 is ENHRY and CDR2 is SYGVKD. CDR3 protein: CAINRGGGYTF.

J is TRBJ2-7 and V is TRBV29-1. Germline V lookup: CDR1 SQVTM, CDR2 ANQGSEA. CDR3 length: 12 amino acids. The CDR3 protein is CSVEDRRDEQYF.

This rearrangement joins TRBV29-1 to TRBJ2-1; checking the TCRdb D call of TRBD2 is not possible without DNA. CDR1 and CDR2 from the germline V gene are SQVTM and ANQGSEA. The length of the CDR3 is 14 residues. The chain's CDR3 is CSVVRLAGYNEQFF.

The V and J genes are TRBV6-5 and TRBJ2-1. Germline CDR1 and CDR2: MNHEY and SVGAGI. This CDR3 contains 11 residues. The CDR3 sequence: CASSLENEQFF.

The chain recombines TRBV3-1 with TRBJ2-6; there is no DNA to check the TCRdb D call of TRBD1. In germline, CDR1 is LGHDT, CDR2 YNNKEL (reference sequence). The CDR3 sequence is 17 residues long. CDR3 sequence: CASSRLRDREGANVLTF.